This T cell receptor beta chain was captured by sequencing in a study of OX40 agonist ivuxolimab in advanced cancers. The wider study: Partial responses were achieved by three patients, one with hepatocellular carcinoma and two with cutaneous melanoma. Study-wide points: Dosing at 0.1 to 3.0 mg/kg was accompanied by clonal expansion of CD4+ and CD8+ blood T cells by week 6. Expanded clones tended on average to be more numerous among CD8+ T cells than CD4+.

V lost 5 bases to trimming and J lost 2 bases; unmatched junction nucleotides: 5. The CDR3 totals 15 residues. CDR1 KGHSH and CDR2 LQKENI come from the germline V gene. Produced via immunoSEQ multiplex PCR; TCRdb's table is partial and in-frame only. The repertoire has fewer than 55,000 clones, about 88% of them found once; the top ten carry about 14%. Comment on this clone: Antigen specificity is unknown.

Sequencing used CD4+ or CD8+ T cells sorted from blood, obtained in a trial of the OX40 agonist ivuxolimab. The rearrangement joins TRBV18 to TRBJ2-7, with 11 bases matching TRBD1. The origin of this receptor is an adult with an advanced solid tumor such as melanoma, head and neck, liver or kidney cancer. CDR3 protein: CASSSPGQGAYEQYF. CDR3 sequence (DNA): TGTGCCAGCTCATCTCCGGGACAGGGGGCCTACGAGCAGTACTTC.